This T cell receptor (beta chain) derives from a study of blood T cell repertoires in COVID-19. About the study: T cells, B-cell-depleted T cells, or PBMCs provided the cDNA or gDNA that served as material.

CDR1 is SGHRS, CDR2 YFSETQ, per germline. The CDR3 covers 15 residues. J gave up 4 bases and V 4 bases, and 11 bases lay outside the gene matches. Ages ranged from roughly 18 to 100 years, with residence in 24 US areas. Participants' own reports of clinical history determined their cohort assignment. Some clones are missing from TCRdb's copy, which holds only in-frame ones; the method was immunoSEQ multiplex PCR. The top ten clones hold less than 5.5% of a sample with a few hundred thousand clones, around 84% of them seen once. The chain links TRBV5-1 to TRBJ2-7; 7 nucleotides agree with TRBD1. Sequencing was done on a sample of PBMCs or T cells enriched from blood (not recorded which). This TCR was recovered from a man aged 35 to 55 who had been exposed to COVID-19. Written as DNA, the CDR3 is TGCGCCAGCAGCATGACACAGGGGTCACTGTACGAGCAGTACTTC. Translating gives CASSMTQGSLYEQYF.